This T cell receptor (beta chain) was captured in a study of CD8+ T cells in alopecia areata. This clone showed up just once. The authors extracted RNA and reverse transcribed it into cDNA as the sequencing template. The data were produced by immunoSEQ multiplex PCR, yet TCRdb's version contains in-frame clones alone and is incomplete. The sample lists around 19,000 clones; 50% to 60% were seen once. Trimming shortened V by 4 bases and J by 7 bases, and 19 bases separated the two germline ends. Germline V lookup: CDR1 SQVTM, CDR2 ANQGSEA. CDR3 length equals 14 residues. Treatment indicated: oral pan-JAK inhibitor, 5-10 mg twice daily. Obtained from alopecia areata patients were lesional scalp punch biopsies along with peripheral blood.

The sample here was skin, taken at week 4, from a patient treated with tofacitinib. The origin of this receptor is a human donor with alopecia areata. The chain carries TRBV29-1 and TRBJ2-5; D is unresolved. CDR3 sequence: CSVGWATRPGTQYF. The CDR3 DNA is TGCAGCGTTGGCTGGGCAACCCGTCCGGGGACCCAGTACTTC.